The clone carrying this TCR beta chain was detected once. Its antigen is undetermined. Other DNA sequences within the sample encode an identical CDR3. Profiling relied on immunoSEQ multiplex PCR, and the TCRdb table lists in-frame clones only, not all of them. The sample has 73,000 or so clones, under 95% seen once. Patients had blood sampled at baseline and again on cycle 4 day 1 and cycle 7 day 1. The data derive from a study of OX40 agonist ivuxolimab in advanced cancers. Across the whole study: Averaging approximately 60 years in age, with a range of roughly 20 to 90, the cohort was 82.7% male.

Regarding the study as a whole: Among T cells, CD8+ cells averaged more expanded clones than CD4+ cells.

The CDR3 extends over 14 amino acids. The V gene lost 2 bases and the J gene lost 4 bases, with 12 bases spanning the gap. Germline V lookup: CDR1 MNHEY, CDR2 SMNVEV (reference sequence). This material consisted of CD4+ or CD8+ T cells sorted from blood, taken in a trial of the OX40 agonist ivuxolimab. The chain couples TRBV27 to TRBJ2-7; unclear D gene. The TCR comes from an adult with an advanced solid tumor such as melanoma, head and neck, liver or kidney cancer. CDR3 region: CASSLGGPPYEQYF. CDR3 DNA sequence: TGTGCCAGCAGTTTAGGTGGACCCCCTTACGAGCAGTACTTC.